This entry lists 25 T cell receptor beta chains sequenced from one sample in a study of regulatory T cells in long-lasting Graves disease. Time point in this sample: newly diagnosed GD, antithyroid drugs for less than 3 months. Preparation of the TCR library used RNA extracted from PBMCs. Combining iRepertoire HTBI primers with Arm-PCR of CDR3 regions, the authors built TCR beta libraries. TCRdb re-called the multiplex PCR reads through MiXCR, storing one row per CDR3 protein. The top ten clones hold roughly a tenth of a sample with some 410,000 distinct CDR3 sequences, about 17% of them seen once. Another study also made use of these data, one on T cells in Graves' hyperthyroidism and ophthalmopathy.

This specimen consisted of peripheral blood mononuclear cells (PBMCs), obtained at new diagnosis, from a patient treated with antithyroid drugs. Receptors originate from a young woman with Graves disease.

The rearrangement uses TRBV10-2 and TRBJ2-7; D is undetermined. Between the trimmed V and J ends, which lost 8 bases and 1 base, there was a span of 15 bases. Germline assignment: CDR1 WSHSY and CDR2 SAAADI. This CDR3 is 14 amino acids long. In DNA form, the CDR3 reads TGCGCCAGCCGACGGAGAACAGAATCCTACGAGCAGTACTTC. It translates to CASRRRTESYEQYF.

With respect to this clonotype: A much more abundant neighbour one base away suggests this may be a read error. The chain links TRBV18 to TRBJ1-5, with D perhaps TRBD1 (6 bases). This CDR3 has 14 amino acids. Germline CDR1 reads KGHSH; CDR2 reads LQKENI. Here the CDR3 DNA reads TGTGCCAGCTCACCCGGACAAGTCACAGGGCCCCGGCATTTT. It translates to CASSPGQVTGPRHF.

This clonotype was detected only a few times. The chain recombines TRBV27 with TRBJ2-7, with TRBD1 identical over 8 bases. Germline V gene data show CDR1 as MNHEY and CDR2 as SMNVEV (reference sequence). After removal of 5 bases from V and 2 bases from J, the junction contained 8 bases not matched to a gene. This CDR3 has 15 amino acids. As DNA, the CDR3 is TGTGCCAGCAGTGAAACAGACAGGGGTCCCTACGAGCAGTACTTC. Translated, it gives CASSETDRGPYEQYF.

The chain employs TRBV29-1 and TRBJ1-1; D might be TRBD1 (6 bases). CDR3 size: 16 residues. With 3 bases removed from V and 10 bases from J, the gap between germline ends came to 27 bases. Germline CDR1 is SQVTM and CDR2 is ANQGSEA. CDR3 sequence reads: CSVEAGDGRGLFLAFF. The CDR3 bases are TGCAGCGTTGAGGCTGGGGACGGCAGGGGCCTCTTTTTAGCTTTCTTT.

The J gene is TRBJ1-3, the V gene TRBV5-1; 11 nucleotides align to TRBD1. With 4 bases clipped from V and 1 base from J, the junction kept 1 base outside the gene matches. The V gene's germline CDR1 is SGHRS and CDR2 YFSETQ. The CDR3 length is 15 residues. CDR3 coding DNA: TGCGCCAGCAGCGGGACAGGGGGTTCTGGAAACACCATATATTTT. It codes for CASSGTGGSGNTIYF.

This clonotype was counted at least ten times. This chain links TRBV18 with TRBJ2-5; D is perhaps TRBD1 (5 bases). V lost 2 bases and J lost 3, with 19 bases in between. Germline CDR1 and CDR2: KGHSH and LQKENI. The CDR3 runs to 17 residues. CDR3 sequence (DNA): TGTGCCAGCTCACCAAGAAAGGGGCGCTTTGATAAAGAGACCCAGTACTTC. Translation gives CASSPRKGRFDKETQYF.

The CDR3 sequence is CASTLARLSGRNEQFF. In nucleotides, the CDR3 is TGTGCCAGCACCCTAGCTCGCCTCAGCGGGAGGAATGAGCAGTTCTTC. The rearrangement links TRBV7-9 to TRBJ2-1; 9 bases fit TRBD2. This CDR3 is built from 16 residues. V lost 7 bases to trimming and J lost 7 bases; unmatched junction nucleotides: 14. In germline, CDR1 is SEHNR, CDR2 FQNEAQ (reference sequence). The full variable domain, in which reference TRBV7-9 and TRBJ2-1 provide the parts outside the CDR3, is DTGVSQNPRHKITKRGQNVTFRCDPISEHNRLYWYRQTLGQGPEFLTYFQNEAQLEKSRLLSDRFSAERPKGSFSTLEIQRTEQGDSAMYLCASTLARLSGRNEQFFGPGTRLTVL.

This clonotype occurred many times. The rearrangement links TRBV28 to TRBJ2-7, with D perhaps TRBD1 (6 bases). V lost 6 bases and J lost 2, with 14 bases in between. The CDR3 loop spans 14 amino acids. Per the germline V gene, CDR1 is MDHEN and CDR2 is SYDVKM. The CDR3 sequence: CASRQPGQTYEQYF. CDR3 in DNA: TGTGCCAGCAGACAACCGGGACAAACCTACGAGCAGTACTTC.

This clonotype has a count of ten or more. The chain couples TRBV28 to TRBJ2-5, with 7 nucleotides matching TRBD2. The V gene's germline CDR1 is MDHEN and CDR2 SYDVKM. The CDR3 length is 14 residues. Trimming cost V 3 bases and J 3 bases; bases outside gene matches: 4. This CDR3 reads CASSFPGGEETQYF. In DNA form, the CDR3 reads TGTGCCAGCAGTTTCCCTGGGGGGGAAGAGACCCAGTACTTC.

This clonotype was observed a handful of times. The chain has TRBV12-3 or TRBV12-4 and TRBJ1-4; D gene uncertain. The length of the CDR3 is 13 residues. The V and J ends lost 5 bases and 7 bases respectively, with 11 bases between them. The CDR3 sequence is CASSEDRGEKLFF. The CDR3 DNA reads TGTGCCAGCAGTGAGGACCGGGGTGAAAAACTGTTTTTT.

This clonotype appeared many times. The V and J genes are TRBV27 and TRBJ1-2, with 9 bases matching TRBD1. This CDR3 comprises 13 residues. Germline V gene sequence: CDR1 MNHEY, CDR2 SMNVEV (reference sequence). V gave up 3 bases and J gave up 6 bases; unmatched junction bases: 2. CDR3 bases: TGTGCCAGCAGTTTGACAGGGGGTCATGGCTACACCTTC. It specifies CASSLTGGHGYTF.

A note on this clonotype: This may arise from a read error, as a much more abundant clone is one base away. The chain employs TRBV13 and TRBJ1-2; 7 bases fit TRBD1. This CDR3 has 14 amino acids. The germline V gene has CDR1 PRHDT and CDR2 FYEKMQ (reference sequence). The CDR3 is CASRSMGQNYGSTF. For the CDR3, the DNA is TGTGCCAGCCGATCAATGGGACAGAACTATGGCTCCACCTTC.

This sequence joins TRBV5-1 and TRBJ2-1, with TRBD2 matching over 7 bases. V was clipped by 0 bases and J by 9 bases; unmatched bases: 3. The CDR3 runs to 13 residues. In germline, CDR1 is SGHRS, CDR2 YFSETQ. The CDR3 DNA reads as TGCGCCAGCAGCTTGGTACCTAGCGGTGAGCAGTTCTTC. Encoded protein: CASSLVPSGEQFF.

Many counts were recorded for this clonotype. V and J are TRBV5-1 and TRBJ2-1, with D maybe TRBD1 (6 bases). The V end lost 3 bases, the J end lost 1 base, and 17 bases lay between the germline ends. Per the germline V gene, CDR1 is SGHRS and CDR2 is YFSETQ. The CDR3 has 17 residues. The CDR3 DNA is TGCGCCAGCAGCTCCTACGACAGGCTACTGTCCTACAATGAGCAGTTCTTC. This codes for CASSSYDRLLSYNEQFF. The whole variable domain, remainder taken from reference TRBV5-1 and TRBJ2-1, is KAGVTQTPRYLIKTRGQQVTLSCSPISGHRSVSWYQQTPGQGLQFLFEYFSETQRNKGNFPGRFSGRQFSNSRSEMNVSTLELGDSALYLCASSSYDRLLSYNEQFFGPGTRLTVL.

This clonotype was detected many times. The CDR3 loop reads CASSPIAWNRETQYF. CDR3 nucleotide sequence: TGTGCCAGCAGTCCCATAGCGTGGAACCGAGAGACCCAGTACTTC. The genes are TRBV2 and TRBJ2-5, with D perhaps TRBD2 (5 bases). The V gene's germline CDR1 is SNHLY and CDR2 FYNNEI. The V end was cut by 5 bases, the J end by 4 bases, with 17 bases between. CDR3 size: 15 residues. Complete variable domain (other parts from reference TRBV2 and TRBJ2-5): EPEVTQTPSHQVTQMGQEVILRCVPISNHLYFYWYRQILGQKVEFLVSFYNNEISEKSEIFDDQFSVERPDGSNFTLKIRSTKLEDSAMYFCASSPIAWNRETQYFGPGTRLLVL.

This clonotype was counted ten times or more. V usage is TRBV5-1 and J usage is TRBJ2-5; no definite D call. Trimming pared 5 bases from V and 1 base from J, leaving 15 bases between. The CDR3 sequence is 15 residues long. The germline V gene has CDR1 SGHRS and CDR2 YFSETQ. The CDR3 region is CASRPFLTSQETQYF. The CDR3 DNA is TGCGCCAGCAGACCCTTCTTGACTTCCCAAGAGACCCAGTACTTC.

The chain has TRBV7-2 and TRBJ1-1, with a weak D call TRBD1 (6 bases). Trimming stripped 5 bases from V and 1 base from J, with 14 bases between. This CDR3 contains 15 residues. Germline V CDR1 and CDR2: SGHTA, FQGNSA. CDR3 amino acids: CASSRGRGSNTEAFF. In DNA, the CDR3 is TGTGCCAGCAGCCGGGGCAGGGGTTCGAACACTGAAGCTTTCTTT.

The chain combines TRBV18 with TRBJ2-1; 9 bases align to TRBD2. This CDR3 spans 14 amino acids. The trim removed 3 bases at V and 8 bases at J, leaving 5 bases unmatched. Germline V gene data show CDR1 as KGHSH and CDR2 as LQKENI. The CDR3 loop reads CASSPGSGSDEQFF. As DNA, the CDR3 is TGTGCCAGCTCACCGGGTAGCGGGAGTGATGAGCAGTTCTTC.

This clonotype was counted ten times or more. DNA for the CDR3: TGCGCCAGCAGCCCCCCTTTCAGGGTCGATGAGCAGTTCTTC. This gives the protein CASSPPFRVDEQFF. V usage is TRBV4-1 and J usage is TRBJ2-1; perhaps TRBD1 as D (5 bases). Germline V CDR1 and CDR2: MGHRA, YSYEKL. Between the trimmed V and J ends, which lost 4 bases and 8 bases, there was a span of 15 bases. This CDR3 is 14 amino acids long.

The chain links TRBV29-1 to TRBJ2-7; 7 bases are shared with TRBD2. Germline values: CDR1 SQVTM, CDR2 ANQGSEA. The V and J ends lost 6 bases and 6 bases, in that order; junction bases with no gene match: 2. The CDR3 sequence is 10 residues long. CDR3 residues: CSVRTSEQYF. The DNA for the CDR3 is TGCAGCGTACGGACTAGCGAGCAGTACTTC.

This clonotype was seen at least ten times. The gene calls are TRBV7-8 and TRBJ2-5; no definite D call. With 1 base removed from V and 1 base from J, the gap between germline ends came to 13 bases. The CDR3 covers 16 residues. From germline, CDR1 is SGHVS and CDR2 FQNEAQ. CDR3 sequence: CASSLGVTRTQETQYF. The CDR3 bases are TGTGCCAGCAGCTTAGGGGTTACAAGGACCCAAGAGACCCAGTACTTC.

The table lists this clonotype with many counts. J is TRBJ2-1 and V is TRBV11-3; 12 bases match TRBD2. The CDR3 is 17 residues long. Losses at the gene ends were 1 base for V and 8 bases for J; bases not matched to a gene: 9. The germline CDR1 and CDR2 sequences are SGHNT and YENEEA. Here the CDR3 reads CASSLVSGLAGSDEQFF. For the CDR3, the DNA is TGTGCCAGCAGCTTAGTTTCCGGACTAGCGGGAAGCGATGAGCAGTTCTTC.

This clonotype was observed at least ten times. The chain uses TRBV7-3 and TRBJ1-1, with TRBD1 identical over 8 bases. The CDR3 sequence is 14 residues long. V trimming: 5 bases; J trimming: 11 bases; junction bases outside the gene matches: 13. CDR1 is SGHTA, CDR2 FQGTGA, per germline. The CDR3 loop is CASSPDREIENAFF. In DNA form, the CDR3 reads TGTGCCAGCAGCCCGGACAGGGAAATCGAGAATGCTTTCTTT.

The V and J genes are TRBV28 and TRBJ1-3; D is unresolved. V dropped 5 bases and J dropped 5 bases, with 7 bases sitting between them. CDR1 is MDHEN, CDR2 SYDVKM, per germline. The CDR3 runs 12 residues. The CDR3 DNA is TGTGCCAGCAGTAGAACAAGAAACACCATATATTTT. Translation: CASSRTRNTIYF.

This clonotype was counted many times. The rearrangement joins TRBV20-1 to TRBJ2-5, with D perhaps TRBD1 (6 bases). This CDR3 contains 12 residues. V lost 3 bases and J lost 4, with 9 bases in between. CDR1 and CDR2 from the germline V gene are DFQATT and SNEGSKA (reference sequence). CDR3 protein: CSARTGSETQYF. The DNA for the CDR3 is TGCAGTGCTAGGACAGGATCAGAGACCCAGTACTTC.